Each of the 22 T cell receptor beta chains below was sequenced from the same sample in a study of identical twins. TCRdb re-called the 5' RACE reads through MiXCR, storing one row per CDR3 protein. The sample yields 200,000 to 250,000 distinct CDR3 sequences, roughly a tenth seen once. The material sequenced was memory T cells sorted from blood. These receptors came from a man aged 45-65 years in good health.

This clonotype turned up a few times. The rearrangement links TRBV20-1 to TRBJ2-2; D call uncertain. Trimming removed 5 bases from V and 3 bases from J, with 16 bases in between. CDR1 DFQATT and CDR2 SNEGSKA come from the germline V gene (reference sequence). There are 15 residues in the CDR3. The CDR3 region is CSASWNDPYTGELFF. The CDR3, as DNA: TGCAGTGCTTCCTGGAATGACCCGTACACCGGGGAGCTGTTTTTT.

In this sample, this clonotype turned up a few times. The chain is built from TRBV5-1 and TRBJ2-1, with 15 bases identical to TRBD2. Germline CDR1 SGHRS, CDR2 YFSETQ. V was clipped by 4 bases and J by 8 bases; unmatched bases: 10. The CDR3 runs to 17 residues. The CDR3 nucleotides read TGCGCCAGCAGCCAGGACGGGACTAGCGGGGGGACAGATGAGCAGTTCTTC. This codes for CASSQDGTSGGTDEQFF.

This chain links TRBV7-9 with TRBJ2-7, with 9 bases identical to TRBD1. There are 14 residues in the CDR3. Germline values: CDR1 SEHNR, CDR2 FQNEAQ (reference sequence). The V and J ends lost 5 bases and 5 bases, in that order; junction bases with no gene match: 7. The CDR3 sequence: CASSGGDRDHEQYF. CDR3 nucleotides: TGTGCCAGCAGCGGGGGGGACAGGGACCACGAGCAGTACTTC.

The sample holds many counts of this clonotype. The chain joins TRBV5-5 to TRBJ1-1; tentatively, D is TRBD1 (5 bases). The CDR3 sequence is 14 residues long. The germline gives CDR1 SGHKS, CDR2 YYEKEE (reference sequence). Trimming stripped 4 bases from V and 1 base from J, with 11 bases between. CDR3 sequence: CASSSGGENTEAFF. CDR3 bases: TGTGCCAGCAGCAGCGGGGGGGAGAACACTGAAGCTTTCTTT.

In this sample, this clonotype turned up many times. The chain couples TRBV20-1 to TRBJ1-1, with a tentative D call TRBD1 (5 bases). Germline CDR1 DFQATT, CDR2 SNEGSKA (reference sequence). The V gene lost 6 bases and the J gene lost 8 bases, with 13 bases spanning the gap. The CDR3 has 11 residues. The chain's CDR3 is CSASAGPEAFF. Here the CDR3 DNA reads TGCAGTGCCTCGGCGGGGCCCGAAGCTTTCTTT.

This clonotype was seen ten or more times. The chain joins TRBV28 to TRBJ2-1; either TRBD1 or TRBD2 may supply D (5 bases each). Deletions cut 2 bases from V and 7 bases from J, with 9 bases between. From germline, CDR1 is MDHEN and CDR2 SYDVKM. This CDR3 region has 13 residues. As DNA, the CDR3 is TGTGCCAGCAGTTTAGTGGGGGAAAATGAGCAGTTCTTC. This codes for CASSLVGENEQFF.

V gene TRBV7-6 combines with J gene TRBJ1-2; D is unresolved. CDR1 and CDR2 from the germline V gene are SGHVS and FNYEAQ. V lost 5 bases to trimming and J lost 1 base, with 8 bases between them. The CDR3 has 13 amino acids. The CDR3 reads CASSPGNNYGYTF. Here the CDR3 DNA reads TGTGCCAGCAGCCCTGGGAATAACTATGGCTACACCTTC.

This clonotype was detected ten times or more. The chain couples TRBV2 to TRBJ1-2; D remains ambiguous. V was shortened by 2 bases and J by 4 bases, with 11 bases between the two germline ends. CDR3 length: 14 amino acids. The germline V gene has CDR1 SNHLY and CDR2 FYNNEI. As DNA, the CDR3 is TGTGCCAGCAGTGAATCACCAGGACTCTATGGCTACACCTTC. This codes for CASSESPGLYGYTF.

This clonotype was seen a handful of times. The rearrangement links TRBV6-1 to TRBJ1-3; D call uncertain. This CDR3 region has 14 residues. V shed 4 bases and J shed 0 bases, with 7 bases lying between them. CDR1 is MNHNS and CDR2 is SASEGT in the germline V gene. CDR3 loop: CASSALDSGNTIYF. In DNA, the CDR3 is TGTGCCAGCAGTGCCCTTGACTCTGGAAACACCATATATTTT.

This clonotype was counted many times. V usage is TRBV5-1 and J usage is TRBJ2-2; D unclear. Deletions cut 0 bases from V and 1 base from J, with 4 bases between. The CDR3 has 14 amino acids. Germline assignment: CDR1 SGHRS and CDR2 YFSETQ. CDR3 sequence reads: CASSLEGNTGELFF. DNA for the CDR3: TGCGCCAGCAGCTTGGAGGGGAACACCGGGGAGCTGTTTTTT.

This clonotype was seen ten or more times. The rearrangement links TRBV25-1 to TRBJ1-2, with a tentative D call TRBD1 (6 bases). Trimming pared 4 bases from V and 4 bases from J, leaving 10 bases between. Per germline, CDR1 MGHDK and CDR2 SYGVNS. This CDR3 is 13 amino acids long. The CDR3 DNA reads TGTGCCAGCAGTGGCGGACAGAGCTATGGCTACACCTTC. It specifies CASSGGQSYGYTF.

This clonotype was detected a few times. The rearrangement links TRBV6-5 to TRBJ2-7, with D perhaps assigned TRBD1 or TRBD2 (5 bases each). The V and J ends lost 8 bases and 2 bases respectively, with 13 bases between them. This CDR3 contains 13 residues. CDR1 is MNHEY and CDR2 is SVGAGI in the germline V gene. The CDR3 nucleotides are TGTGCCAGCGTTGGGTGGGACCCCTACGAGCAGTACTTC. Protein sequence: CASVGWDPYEQYF.

This clonotype was detected many times. CDR3 sequence (DNA): TGTGCCAGCAGCTTAATTAGCGGGAACATCCATGAGCAGTTCTTC. It encodes CASSLISGNIHEQFF. This rearrangement joins TRBV11-2 to TRBJ2-1, with 8 bases that match TRBD2. V dropped 2 bases and J dropped 8; count of bases not matched to a gene: 8. The CDR3 has 15 residues. In germline, CDR1 is SGHAT, CDR2 FQNNGV.

This clonotype was seen repeatedly, ten times or more. The chain is built from TRBV27 and TRBJ1-1; D not resolved. The V and J ends lost 0 bases and 4 bases respectively, with 9 bases between them. The CDR3 consists of 14 residues. Germline V lookup: CDR1 MNHEY, CDR2 SMNVEV (reference sequence). The CDR3 here is CASSLSHRGTEAFF. DNA of the CDR3: TGTGCCAGCAGTTTATCTCACCGGGGCACTGAAGCTTTCTTT.

The chain recombines TRBV20-1 with TRBJ2-7; no firm D call. The CDR3 is 13 amino acids. V shed 4 bases and J shed 0 bases, with 10 bases lying between them. The germline V gene has CDR1 DFQATT and CDR2 SNEGSKA (reference sequence). The CDR3 sequence: CSAMIRNSYEQYF. For the CDR3, the DNA is TGCAGTGCTATGATTAGAAACTCCTACGAGCAGTACTTC.

This clonotype was seen repeatedly, ten times or more. This chain joins TRBV7-2 and TRBJ2-1, with TRBD1 matching over 9 bases. Trimming cost V 5 bases and J 9 bases; bases outside gene matches: 11. The length of the CDR3 is 15 residues. Germline CDR1 and CDR2: SGHTA and FQGNSA. CDR3 sequence: CASSGSYRGLGEQFF. Here the CDR3 DNA reads TGTGCCAGCAGCGGCTCTTACAGGGGGCTCGGTGAGCAGTTCTTC.

In this sample, this clonotype turned up many times. The CDR3 nucleotides are TGCGCCAGCAGCCAAGGAATCCAAGTGGTGTATAGCAATCAGCCCCAGCATTTT. It specifies CASSQGIQVVYSNQPQHF. This chain connects TRBV4-1 to TRBJ1-5; D is unclear. The CDR3 is 18 amino acids. Germline V gives CDR1 MGHRA, CDR2 YSYEKL. V lost 1 base and J 0 bases, leaving 16 bases between the germline ends.

This clonotype was observed at least ten times. This rearrangement joins TRBV10-3 to TRBJ2-3; 9 positions match TRBD2. The CDR3 runs 15 residues. Germline CDR1 and CDR2: ENHRY and SYGVKD. V was clipped by 3 bases and J by 2 bases; unmatched bases: 3. The CDR3 loop reads CAISDGGGDTDTQYF. The CDR3 DNA follows: TGTGCCATCAGTGACGGCGGGGGGGACACAGATACGCAGTATTTT.

This clonotype was seen ten or more times. The chain has TRBV5-6 and TRBJ1-1; D ambiguous. CDR1 SGHDT and CDR2 YYEEEE come from the germline V gene. This CDR3 is built from 15 residues. The germline V and J ends were trimmed by 4 bases and 0 bases, with 13 bases remaining between them. CDR3 bases: TGTGCCAGCAGCGAGAACTGGCCGATGAACACTGAAGCTTTCTTT. Its protein is CASSENWPMNTEAFF.

The sample holds many counts of this clonotype. V usage is TRBV5-5 and J usage is TRBJ1-4; D possibly corresponds to TRBD1 (5 bases). The CDR3 runs 14 residues. Trimming removed 4 bases at V and 4 bases at J, with 11 bases between. CDR1 is SGHKS, CDR2 YYEKEE, per germline (reference sequence). The CDR3 reads CASSRGRDNEKLFF. CDR3 bases: TGTGCCAGCAGCAGGGGCCGGGATAATGAAAAACTGTTTTTT.

The chain couples TRBV5-1 to TRBJ2-5; 10 nucleotides align to TRBD1. Germline V gives CDR1 SGHRS, CDR2 YFSETQ. The CDR3 runs 15 residues. The J segment lost 5 bases and the V segment lost 4 bases, leaving 8 bases of the junction unmatched. DNA of the CDR3: TGCGCCAGCAGCGCACGACAGGGGGCGGGGGAGACCCAGTACTTC. This translates into CASSARQGAGETQYF.

This clonotype was seen a few times. The CDR3 protein is CSARVQPNTGELFF. The DNA of the CDR3 is TGCAGTGCTAGAGTTCAGCCGAACACCGGGGAGCTGTTTTTT. The chain recombines TRBV20-1 with TRBJ2-2, with D unclear. V was trimmed by 1 base and J by 0 bases, leaving 6 bases between them. The germline V gene encodes CDR1 DFQATT and CDR2 SNEGSKA (reference sequence). This CDR3 has 14 amino acids.